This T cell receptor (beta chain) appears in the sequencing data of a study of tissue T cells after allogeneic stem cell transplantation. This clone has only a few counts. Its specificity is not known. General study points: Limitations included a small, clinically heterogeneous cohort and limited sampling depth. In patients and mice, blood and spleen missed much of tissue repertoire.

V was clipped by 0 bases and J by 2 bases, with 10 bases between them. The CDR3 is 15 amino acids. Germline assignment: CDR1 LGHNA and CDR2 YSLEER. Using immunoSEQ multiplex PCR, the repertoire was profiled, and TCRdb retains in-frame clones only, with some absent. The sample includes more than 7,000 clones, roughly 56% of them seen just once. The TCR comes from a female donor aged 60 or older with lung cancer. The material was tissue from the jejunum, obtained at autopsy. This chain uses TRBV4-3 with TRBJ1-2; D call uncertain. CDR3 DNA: TGCGCCAGCAGCCAAGATCGTAACATGAACTATGGCTACACCTTC. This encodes CASSQDRNMNYGYTF.